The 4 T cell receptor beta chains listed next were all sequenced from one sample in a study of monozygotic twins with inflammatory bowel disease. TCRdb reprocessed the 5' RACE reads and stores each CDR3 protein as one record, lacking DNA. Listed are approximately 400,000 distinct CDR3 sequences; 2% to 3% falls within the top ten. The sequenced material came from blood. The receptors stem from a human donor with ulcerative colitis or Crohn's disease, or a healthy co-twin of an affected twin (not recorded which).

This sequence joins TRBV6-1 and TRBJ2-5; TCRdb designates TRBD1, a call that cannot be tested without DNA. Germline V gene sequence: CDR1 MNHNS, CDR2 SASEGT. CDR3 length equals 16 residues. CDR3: CASSEALRGAGETQYF.

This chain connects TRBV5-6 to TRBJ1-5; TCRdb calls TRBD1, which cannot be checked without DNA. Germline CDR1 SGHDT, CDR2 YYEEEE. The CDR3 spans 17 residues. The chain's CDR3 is CASRSFGADDSNQPQHF.

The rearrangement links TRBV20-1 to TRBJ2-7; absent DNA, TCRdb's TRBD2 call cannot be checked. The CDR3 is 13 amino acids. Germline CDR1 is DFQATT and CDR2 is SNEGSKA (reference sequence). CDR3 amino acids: CSARTSGSLEQYF.

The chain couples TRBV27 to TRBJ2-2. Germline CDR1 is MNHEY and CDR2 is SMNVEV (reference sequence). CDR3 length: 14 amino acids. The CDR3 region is CASSQVGSTGELFF.